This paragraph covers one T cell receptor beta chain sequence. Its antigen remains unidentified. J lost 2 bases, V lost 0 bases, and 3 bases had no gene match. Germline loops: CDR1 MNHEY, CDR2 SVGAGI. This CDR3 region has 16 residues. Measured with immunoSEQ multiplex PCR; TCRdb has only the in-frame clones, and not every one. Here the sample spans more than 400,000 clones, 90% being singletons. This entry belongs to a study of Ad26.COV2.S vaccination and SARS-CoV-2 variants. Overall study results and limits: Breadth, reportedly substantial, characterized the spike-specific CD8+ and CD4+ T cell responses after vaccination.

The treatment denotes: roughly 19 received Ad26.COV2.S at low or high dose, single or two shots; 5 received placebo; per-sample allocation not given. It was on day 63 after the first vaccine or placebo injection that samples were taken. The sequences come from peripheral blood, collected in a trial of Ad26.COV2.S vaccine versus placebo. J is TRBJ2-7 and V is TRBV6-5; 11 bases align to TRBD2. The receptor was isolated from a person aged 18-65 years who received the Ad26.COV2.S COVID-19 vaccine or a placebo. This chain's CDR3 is CASSYSSGRVAYEQYF. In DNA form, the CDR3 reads TGTGCCAGCAGTTACTCTAGCGGGAGGGTCGCCTACGAGCAGTACTTC.